Listed below are T cell receptor beta chains from one sample, sequenced in a study of cytomegalovirus exposure and HLA in healthy donors. Assay used: immunoSEQ multiplex PCR; TCRdb lists only in-frame clones, some missing. The data show about 170,000 clones, approximately 80% seen once. The sample was PBMCs. These TCRs come from a woman aged 45-65 years in good health and CMV-seropositive. Both conserved end residues are trimmed from each CDR3.

cdr3_length j_call v_call cdr3_aa
15 TRBJ2-2 TRBV10-2 ASRLNGGPANTGELF
11 TRBJ1-1 TRBV27 ASSPREGTEAF
11 TRBJ2-2 TRBV14 ASSRTRAGELF
14 TRBJ1-5 TRBV5-1 ASSLGHLNSNQPQH
7 TRBJ1-5 TRBV2 ASTQGTL
14 TRBJ1-2 TRBV18 ASSPTGGGLNYGYT
13 TRBJ2-7 TRBV6-4 ASSVGDRVAYEQY
13 TRBJ2-6 TRBV4-2 ASSQVGSGANVLT
14 TRBJ2-1 TRBV5-4 ASSLGTSGGNNEQF
12 TRBJ2-7 TRBV5-5 ASSLDGAAYEQY
12 TRBJ2-7 TRBV28 ASTKGQGSYEQY
14 TRBJ1-5 TRBV4-1 ASSQVFGTPYQPQH
13 TRBJ2-3 TRBV7-3 ASSLSGQITDTQY
14 TRBJ2-1 TRBV10-3 AISESLAGPHNEQF
12 TRBJ1-4 TRBV27 ASSLSQGTEKLF
12 TRBJ1-6 TRBV11-2 ASSPGIYNSPLH
12 TRBJ1-2 TRBV19 ASKVVGTGSGYT
12 TRBJ2-7 TRBV5-1 ASSLEGTDREQY
11 TRBJ2-7 TRBV2 ASSPGLAAEQY
13 TRBJ2-2 TRBV19 ASSTGTANTGELF
12 TRBJ1-1 TRBV4-3 ASRQHGGGTEAF
13 TRBJ2-3 TRBV4-1 ASSQDDTSTDTQY
14 NA TRBV5-6 ASSLAVGTSSYEQY
11 TRBJ1-1 TRBV9 ASSVGGQTEAF
11 TRBJ2-7 TRBV18 ASSPGQNYEQY
12 TRBJ2-3 TRBV9 ASSTGRGTDTQY
14 TRBJ1-2 TRBV19 ASSLLRGEESYGYT
12 TRBJ2-7 TRBV30 AWSDLQGLNEQY
13 TRBJ1-2 TRBV27 ASSRTGYSNYGYT
10 TRBJ1-1 TRBV7-9 ASSWSNTEAF
10 TRBJ1-2 TRBV19 ASEDSPYGYT
14 TRBJ2-1 TRBV4-3 ASSQDGGLGLFEQF
13 TRBJ1-5 TRBV7-9 SSSLEGTADQPQH
13 TRBJ1-3 TRBV6-5 ASSSPQGAGNTIY
17 TRBJ2-3 TRBV5-3 ARRHKPGHQGLCTDTQY
14 TRBJ2-2 TRBV9 ASSVSDSGRTGELF
12 TRBJ2-5 TRBV30 AWSVRTGWETQY
11 TRBJ1-1 TRBV6-5 ASSTFSPTGAF
13 TRBJ2-7 TRBV15 ATSREGGVSYEQY
13 TRBJ2-3 TRBV4-1 ASEPGYLKVDTQY
14 TRBJ2-6 TRBV6-6 ASSPRTVSGANVLT
11 TRBJ2-1 TRBV7-9 VSSPEGYGEQF
12 TRBJ1-4 TRBV28 ASSAPGTGEKLF
12 TRBJ2-3 TRBV11-2 ASSQGLASDTQY
12 TRBJ2-5 TRBV28 ASSLSAGVGEQY
12 TRBJ2-7 TRBV7-6 ASSPREIKYEQY
13 TRBJ2-5 TRBV6-1 ASSEIVGPQETQY
13 TRBJ2-5 TRBV2 ASRETGAAQGTQY
10 TRBJ1-2 TRBV12-2 ASRRGEYGYT
11 TRBJ2-1 TRBV18 ASSPNRITEQF
14 TRBJ2-1 TRBV5-6 ASSQGPLAGSNEQF
13 TRBJ2-3 TRBV29-1 SVEEKRGSTDTQY
11 TRBJ1-3 TRBV6-5 ASTKRAGNTIY
13 TRBJ2-1 TRBV5-1 ASSPQGGSYNEQF
12 TRBJ2-7 TRBV2 ASLPAGSAYEQY
16 TRBJ2-3 TRBV10-3 AISEVPGQGRGTDTQY
16 TRBJ1-6 TRBV6-9 ASSYRNGPLRRNSPLH
13 TRBJ2-3 TRBV7-8 ASNRREERTDTQY
12 TRBJ2-1 TRBV6-4 ASSASGLNNEQF